The 27 T cell receptor beta chains below were found in one sample sequenced in a study of blood T cell repertoires in COVID-19. Profiling relied on immunoSEQ multiplex PCR, and the TCRdb table lists in-frame clones only, not all of them. The sample consists of about 190,000 clones, about 88% of them appearing once. What was sequenced was peripheral blood. These receptors were collected from a woman in her forties who had recovered from COVID-19.

V usage is TRBV4-2 and J usage is TRBJ1-5; possible D gene TRBD1, 5 bases. Germline assignment: CDR1 LGHNA and CDR2 YNFKEQ. Trimming took off 1 base at V and 6 bases at J, with 16 bases between the two ends. The length of the CDR3 is 16 residues. CDR3 sequence reads: CASSQGNQGAAQPQHF. In DNA, the CDR3 is TGTGCCAGCAGCCAAGGGAACCAAGGGGCGGCTCAGCCCCAGCATTTT.

V is TRBV2 and J is TRBJ2-3; the match to TRBD1 covers 7 bases. The CDR3 has 18 residues. The germline gives CDR1 SNHLY, CDR2 FYNNEI. V trimming: 4 bases; J trimming: 0 bases; junction bases outside the gene matches: 13. The CDR3 here is CASSVMNRKGASTDTQYF. The CDR3 bases are TGTGCCAGCAGTGTGATGAACCGCAAGGGGGCTAGCACAGATACGCAGTATTTT.

This chain uses TRBV12-5 with TRBJ2-1; D is unresolved. Germline values: CDR1 LGHNT, CDR2 FRNRAP. Between the trimmed V and J ends, which lost 1 base and 7 bases, there was a span of 8 bases. The CDR3 extends over 13 amino acids. The CDR3 region has the DNA TGTGCTAGTGGTTTGGAAGACTGGAATGAGCAGTTCTTC. Protein: CASGLEDWNEQFF. Combining the CDR3 with reference TRBV12-5 and TRBJ2-1 gives the whole variable domain DARVTQTPRHKVTEMGQEVTMRCQPILGHNTVFWYRQTMMQGLELLAYFRNRAPLDDSGMPKDRFSAEMPDATLATLKIQPSEPRDSAVYFCASGLEDWNEQFFGPGTRLTVL.

CDR3 amino acids: CASSDTGGNGELFF. The CDR3 DNA sequence: TGCGCCAGCAGCGATACAGGGGGGAACGGGGAGCTGTTTTTT. The chain has TRBV5-1 and TRBJ2-2; 8 positions match TRBD1. After removal of 4 bases from V and 7 bases from J, the junction contained 6 bases not matched to a gene. This CDR3 is 14 amino acids long. In germline, CDR1 is SGHRS, CDR2 YFSETQ.

This chain joins TRBV19 and TRBJ1-2; perhaps TRBD1 as D (5 bases). The CDR3 runs 12 residues. Germline V CDR1 and CDR2: LNHDA, SQIVND (reference sequence). V was clipped by 7 bases and J by 2 bases, with 8 bases between them. CDR3 sequence reads: CASTRQNYGYTF. CDR3 sequence (DNA): TGTGCCAGTACTCGACAGAACTATGGCTACACCTTC.

This clone was seen a handful of times. This chain links TRBV29-1 with TRBJ2-1, with 11 positions matching TRBD2. CDR3 length equals 14 residues. V lost 4 bases, J lost 4 bases, and 3 bases stayed unmatched. Germline lookup yields CDR1 SQVTM and CDR2 ANQGSEA. The CDR3 region has the DNA TGCAGCGTTGTAGGACTAGCGGGTTACAATGAGCAGTTCTTC. As protein: CSVVGLAGYNEQFF.

This clone was recorded only once. The V call is TRBV5-1, the J call TRBJ1-1, with 9 bases lining up with TRBD1. V was pared by 2 bases and J by 4 bases, with 3 bases of the junction left unmatched. The CDR3 runs to 14 residues. The germline gives CDR1 SGHRS, CDR2 YFSETQ. The CDR3 nucleotides read TGCGCCAGCAGCTTACAGGGGGCGTTCACTGAAGCTTTCTTT. This translates into CASSLQGAFTEAFF. Drawing the rest from reference TRBV5-1 and TRBJ1-1, the complete variable domain is KAGVTQTPRYLIKTRGQQVTLSCSPISGHRSVSWYQQTPGQGLQFLFEYFSETQRNKGNFPGRFSGRQFSNSRSEMNVSTLELGDSALYLCASSLQGAFTEAFFGQGTRLTVV.

This clone has at least ten counts. The chain couples TRBV7-9 to TRBJ2-7; 7 bases line up with TRBD1. J lost 4 bases, V lost 4 bases, and 10 bases had no gene match. Germline V gene lookup returns CDR1 SEHNR and CDR2 FQNEAQ (reference sequence). CDR3 size: 15 residues. CDR3 bases: TGTGCCAGCAGCTCTGACAGGGAACCTGATTACGAGCAGTACTTC. Its translation is CASSSDREPDYEQYF.

The V and J genes are TRBV6-5 and TRBJ2-7; 10 bases align to TRBD1. V lost 6 bases, J lost 5 bases, and 7 bases stayed unmatched. The CDR3 consists of 14 residues. Germline V gene sequence: CDR1 MNHEY, CDR2 SVGAGI. The CDR3 protein is CASSPGTGVDEQYF. The DNA of the CDR3 is TGTGCCAGCAGCCCCGGGACAGGGGTTGACGAGCAGTACTTC.

The V call is TRBV6-2 or TRBV6-3, the J call TRBJ2-7; tentatively, D is TRBD1 (6 bases). The CDR3 extends over 16 amino acids. Germline lookup yields CDR1 MNHEY and CDR2 SVGEGT. V was pared by 5 bases and J by 3 bases, with 20 bases between. CDR3 in amino acids: CASSTPQGPRYYEQYF. As DNA, the CDR3 is TGTGCCAGCAGTACCCCACAGGGCCCCCGATACTACGAGCAGTACTTC.

The CDR3 sequence is CASSVGSSNSPLHF. Written as DNA, the CDR3 is TGTGCCAGCAGTGTTGGTTCCAGTAATTCACCCCTCCACTTT. The chain uses TRBV2 and TRBJ1-6; no reliable D call. V was clipped by 4 bases and J by 6 bases, with 10 bases between them. There are 14 residues in the CDR3. Germline assignment: CDR1 SNHLY and CDR2 FYNNEI.

V and J are TRBV5-6 and TRBJ2-2; weak D call: TRBD1 (6 bases). Germline V CDR1 and CDR2: SGHDT, YYEEEE. V shed 3 bases and J shed 5 bases, with 11 bases lying between them. The CDR3 is 14 amino acids. CDR3 nucleotides: TGTGCCAGCAGCTCGACCGGACAGACCGGGGAGCTGTTTTTT. Protein sequence: CASSSTGQTGELFF.

Only one count was recorded for this clone. V and J are TRBV27 and TRBJ2-2; 7 bases agree with TRBD1. This CDR3 comprises 16 residues. Germline V gene lookup returns CDR1 MNHEY and CDR2 SMNVEV (reference sequence). V lost 5 bases and J lost 0; bases outside the gene matches: 6. CDR3 nucleotide sequence: TGTGCCAGCAGTACCGGACAGGCGGCGAACACCGGGGAGCTGTTTTTT. This sequence encodes CASSTGQAANTGELFF.

The chain links TRBV6-4 to TRBJ1-1; possibly TRBD1 for D (5 bases). The CDR3 sequence is 18 residues long. Germline V gene data show CDR1 as MRHNA and CDR2 as SNTAGT. The germline V and J ends were trimmed by 3 bases and 4 bases, with 24 bases remaining between them. Here the CDR3 reads CASSDALYCGYGATEAFF. As DNA, the CDR3 is TGTGCCAGCAGTGATGCTTTGTACTGTGGGTATGGGGCCACTGAAGCTTTCTTT.

The genes are TRBV7-6 and TRBJ2-1; D is undetermined. Between the trimmed V and J ends, which lost 0 bases and 4 bases, there was a span of 10 bases. The CDR3 is 15 residues long. Germline-derived CDR1 and CDR2 are SGHVS and FNYEAQ. CDR3 protein: CASSLARDWYNEQFF. The CDR3 DNA reads TGTGCCAGCAGCTTAGCGCGCGACTGGTACAATGAGCAGTTCTTC. Complete variable domain (other parts from reference TRBV7-6 and TRBJ2-1): GAGVSQSPRYKVTKRGQDVALRCDPISGHVSLYWYRQALGQGPEFLTYFNYEAQQDKSGLPNDRFSAERPEGSISTLTIQRTEQRDSAMYRCASSLARDWYNEQFFGPGTRLTVL.

The rearrangement uses TRBV11-2 and TRBJ2-5; the match to TRBD2 covers 8 bases. The CDR3 totals 13 residues. Germline V gives CDR1 SGHAT, CDR2 FQNNGV. V gave up 5 bases and J gave up 4 bases; unmatched junction bases: 3. The CDR3 DNA reads as TGTGCCAGCAGCCGGGGGGGTCCAGAGACCCAGTACTTC. This codes for CASSRGGPETQYF.

V and J are TRBV7-2 and TRBJ2-7, with D tentatively TRBD1 (6 bases). Trimming cost V 5 bases and J 3 bases, with 20 bases left between them. CDR3 length: 16 amino acids. Germline values: CDR1 SGHTA, CDR2 FQGNSA. The CDR3 region has the DNA TGTGCCAGCAGCGTACAGGGTTCCGAGCCCAGCTACGAGCAGTACTTC. The encoded protein is CASSVQGSEPSYEQYF.

Written as DNA, the CDR3 is TGTGCCAGCTCACGACACAGGGGCGCCAGTTCCTACGAGCAGTACTTC. Translated: CASSRHRGASSYEQYF. The V gene is TRBV18, the J gene TRBJ2-7; 7 bases agree with TRBD1. This CDR3 contains 16 residues. With 4 bases clipped from V and 1 base from J, the junction kept 10 bases outside the gene matches. CDR1 is KGHSH, CDR2 LQKENI, per germline.

This chain connects TRBV25-1 to TRBJ2-7; the D gene is possibly TRBD2 (5 bases). This CDR3 is 11 amino acids long. Per the germline V gene, CDR1 is MGHDK and CDR2 is SYGVNS. V was shortened by 8 bases and J by 4 bases, with 9 bases between the two germline ends. The DNA for the CDR3 is TGTGCCAGCGGGAGTTTTTACGAGCAGTACTTC. This encodes CASGSFYEQYF.

This chain links TRBV24-1 with TRBJ2-2; TRBD1 might be the D (6 bases). Per germline, CDR1 KGHDR and CDR2 SFDVKD. The CDR3 covers 14 residues. Between the trimmed V and J ends, which lost 12 bases and 5 bases, there was a span of 18 bases. CDR3 DNA: TGTGCCGCCACCGGCGGCAGGGGAACCGGGGAGCTGTTTTTT. Translating it yields CAATGGRGTGELFF.

The chain employs TRBV6-5 and TRBJ1-3; no clear D gene. CDR3 length equals 14 residues. The V end was cut by 4 bases, the J end by 0 bases, with 7 bases between. The germline V gene encodes CDR1 MNHEY and CDR2 SVGAGI. This CDR3 is CASSSTFSGNTIYF. The CDR3, as DNA: TGTGCCAGCAGTTCTACTTTCTCTGGAAACACCATATATTTT.

The rearrangement links TRBV9 to TRBJ2-7; D ambiguous. The germline V gene has CDR1 SGDLS and CDR2 YYNGEE. Deletions cut 0 bases from V and 1 base from J, with 8 bases between. There are 14 residues in the CDR3. DNA of the CDR3: TGTGCCAGCAGCGTAGACTCCACTTCCTACGAGCAGTACTTC. It yields the protein CASSVDSTSYEQYF.

The J gene is TRBJ1-1, the V gene TRBV30; TRBD1 agrees at 8 bases. Germline V gives CDR1 GTSNPN, CDR2 SVGIG (reference sequence). After removal of 5 bases from V and 8 bases from J, the junction contained 7 bases not matched to a gene. The CDR3 spans 12 residues. CDR3 in amino acids: CAWGTGIHEAFF. The CDR3 DNA reads as TGTGCCTGGGGGACAGGAATACACGAAGCTTTCTTT.

The genes are TRBV27 and TRBJ1-2; D is perhaps TRBD1 (5 bases). This CDR3 comprises 14 residues. Looked up from germline, CDR1 is MNHEY and CDR2 is SMNVEV (reference sequence). Trimming removed 7 bases at V and 5 bases at J, with 17 bases between. For the CDR3, the DNA is TGTGCCAGCAAGGGCGAGACAGTCCCATATGGCTACACCTTC. Amino acids: CASKGETVPYGYTF.

The V gene is TRBV19, the J gene TRBJ2-7; D gene uncertain. CDR3 length: 15 residues. Trimming cost V 2 bases and J 3 bases, with 14 bases left between them. Germline V gene data show CDR1 as LNHDA and CDR2 as SQIVND (reference sequence). In DNA form, the CDR3 reads TGTGCCAGTAGTATATTGGTGTCAGATAACTACGAGCAGTACTTC. Its protein product is CASSILVSDNYEQYF.

This CDR3 reads CASSVSGPRTDTQYF. CDR3 DNA sequence: TGTGCCAGCAGTGTTAGCGGACCCCGCACAGATACGCAGTATTTT. The chain combines TRBV28 with TRBJ2-3; D is possibly TRBD2 (6 bases). The germline gives CDR1 MDHEN, CDR2 SYDVKM. CDR3 size: 15 residues. V was clipped by 5 bases and J by 1 base, with 13 bases between them.

This chain links TRBV19 with TRBJ2-1; perhaps TRBD1 as D (6 bases). This CDR3 region has 15 residues. With 3 bases removed from V and 2 bases from J, the gap between germline ends came to 11 bases. Germline V CDR1 and CDR2: LNHDA, SQIVND (reference sequence). The CDR3 sequence is CASSIEDRPYNEQFF. CDR3 in DNA: TGTGCCAGTAGTATCGAGGACAGACCCTACAATGAGCAGTTCTTC.